The present TCR beta chain was sequenced within a study of cytomegalovirus exposure and HLA in healthy donors. Study-level findings and limits: In vitro data verified three CMV-associated chains as specific for CMV antigens. It was about 150 TCR beta chains that were listed as cytomegalovirus-associated.

Concerning this clone itself: Its target is not known.

Researchers ran the PCR with 60 Vbeta and 13 Jbeta primers. Authors' methods: An analysis that came later counted 80 million or so unique TCR beta chains, approximately 10 million shared. Assay: immunoSEQ multiplex PCR; the TCRdb copy retains only in-frame clones and omits some. The DNA gave D and trimming, while V, J and clone size come from that table. The sample has some 91,000 clones; 70% to 80% are singletons. Germline lookup yields CDR1 LNHDA and CDR2 SQIVND (reference sequence). The V and J ends lost 2 bases and 0 bases respectively, with 3 bases between them. The length of the CDR3 is 13 residues.

The sequenced material came from PBMCs. The rearrangement joins TRBV19 to TRBJ2-3, with D unclear. This TCR derives from a man aged 35-49 years in good health and CMV-seronegative. CDR3 in amino acids: CASSIPSTDTQYF. The CDR3 DNA reads TGTGCCAGTAGTATACCTAGCACAGATACGCAGTATTTT. Full variable domain (missing parts from reference TRBV19 and TRBJ2-3): DGGITQSPKYLFRKEGQNVTLSCEQNLNHDAMYWYRQDPGQGLRLIYYSQIVNDFQKGDIAEGYSVSREKKESFPLTVTSAQKNPTAFYLCASSIPSTDTQYFGPGTRLTVL.